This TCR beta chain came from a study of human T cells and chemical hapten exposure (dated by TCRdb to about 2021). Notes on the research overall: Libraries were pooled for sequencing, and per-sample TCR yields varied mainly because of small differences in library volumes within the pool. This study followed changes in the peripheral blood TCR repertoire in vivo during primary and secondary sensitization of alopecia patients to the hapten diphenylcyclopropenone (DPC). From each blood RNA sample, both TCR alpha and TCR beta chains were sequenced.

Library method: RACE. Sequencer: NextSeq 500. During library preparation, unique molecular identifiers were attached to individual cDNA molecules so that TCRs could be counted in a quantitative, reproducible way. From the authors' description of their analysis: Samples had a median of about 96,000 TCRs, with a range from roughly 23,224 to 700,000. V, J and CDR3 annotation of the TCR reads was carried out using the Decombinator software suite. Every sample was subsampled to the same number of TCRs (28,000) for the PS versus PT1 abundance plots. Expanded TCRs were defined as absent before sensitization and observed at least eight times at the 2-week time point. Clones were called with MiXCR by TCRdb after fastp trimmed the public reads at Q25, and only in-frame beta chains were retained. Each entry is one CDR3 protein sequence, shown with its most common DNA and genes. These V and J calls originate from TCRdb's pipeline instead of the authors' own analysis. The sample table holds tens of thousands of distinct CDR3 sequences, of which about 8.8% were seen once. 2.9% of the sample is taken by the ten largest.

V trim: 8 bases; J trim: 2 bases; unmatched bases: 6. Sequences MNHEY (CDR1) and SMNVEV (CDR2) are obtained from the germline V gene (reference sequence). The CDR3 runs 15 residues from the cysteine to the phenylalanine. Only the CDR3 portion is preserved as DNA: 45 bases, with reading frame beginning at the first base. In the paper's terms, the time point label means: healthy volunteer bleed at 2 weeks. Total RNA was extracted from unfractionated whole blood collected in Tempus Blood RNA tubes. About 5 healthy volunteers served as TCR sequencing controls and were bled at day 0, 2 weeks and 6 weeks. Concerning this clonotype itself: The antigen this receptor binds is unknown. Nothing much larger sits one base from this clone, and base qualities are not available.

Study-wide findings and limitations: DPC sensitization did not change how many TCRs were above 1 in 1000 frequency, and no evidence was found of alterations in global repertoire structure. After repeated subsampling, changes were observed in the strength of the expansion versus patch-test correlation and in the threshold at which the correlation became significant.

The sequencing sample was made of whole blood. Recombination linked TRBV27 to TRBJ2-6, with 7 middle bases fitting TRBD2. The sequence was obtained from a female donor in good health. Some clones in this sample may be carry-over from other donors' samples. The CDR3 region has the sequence CASSNGGTGANVLTF. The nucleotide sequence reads TGTGCCAGCTCTAACGGGGGGACTGGGGCCAACGTCCTGACTTTC.